Listed below are T cell receptor beta chains from one sample, sequenced in a study of blood T cells in healthy people across ages. TCRdb processed the 5' RACE reads anew with MiXCR; each CDR3 protein has one entry. Here the sample spans under 2,000,000 distinct CDR3 sequences, less than 50% being singletons. Specimen: blood. These receptors came from a woman in her 40s in good health. CDR3s include the opening cysteine and the closing phenylalanine or tryptophan. Each record gives: clone size, D gene, J gene, V gene, CDR3 protein, CDR3 DNA. A D gene is named only where the DNA matches it firmly. Some rows have no size entry. The others give once, few or many, or a class for an expanded clone.

>NA|NA|TRBJ2-5|TRBV7-9
CASSFLSSETQYF
TGTGCCAGCAGCTTTCTGAGTTCAGAGACCCAGTACTTC
>NA|NA|TRBJ1-1|TRBV6-4
CASRAGENTEAFF
TGTGCCAGCAGGGCAGGGGAGAACACTGAAGCTTTCTTT
>few|NA|TRBJ2-5|TRBV7-2
CASSLGFGYQETQYF
TGTGCCAGCAGCTTAGGGTTTGGCTACCAAGAGACCCAGTACTTC
>NA|NA|TRBJ2-3|TRBV21-1
CASIASGTDTQYF
TGTGCCAGCATAGCTAGCGGGACAGATACGCAGTATTTT
>NA|TRBD1|TRBJ1-2|TRBV7-9
CASSTYRGQNNYGYTF
TGTGCCAGCAGCACCTACAGGGGGCAGAATAACTATGGCTACACCTTC
>NA|NA|TRBJ2-7|TRBV27
CASGLHAYEQYF
TGTGCCAGCGGGCTTCACGCCTACGAGCAGTACTTC
>NA|NA|TRBJ2-5|TRBV10-3
CAISDQQERGEQYF
TGTGCCATCAGTGATCAGCAGGAGAGGGGAGAGCAGTACTTC
>NA|NA|TRBJ2-1|TRBV7-2
CASSGAVSEQFF
TGTGCCAGCAGCGGGGCGGTATCAGAGCAGTTCTTC
>NA|NA|TRBJ1-2|TRBV6-2/TRBV6-3
CASSDNTVYGYTF
TGTGCCAGCAGTGACAACACAGTCTATGGCTACACCTTC
>NA|TRBD1|TRBJ2-6|TRBV3-1
CASSPSTGQGGSGANVLTF
TGTGCCAGCAGTCCCTCTACGGGACAGGGAGGATCTGGGGCCAACGTCCTGACTTTT
>few|NA|TRBJ2-5|TRBV29-1
CSVETFLLETQYF
TGCAGCGTTGAGACCTTTTTGTTGGAGACCCAGTACTTC
>NA|NA|TRBJ2-3|TRBV4-2
CASSQESRAGADTQYF
TGTGCCAGCAGCCAAGAATCCAGGGCTGGGGCAGATACGCAGTATTTT
>once|TRBD1|TRBJ2-3|TRBV27
CASSGTGDPDTQYF
TGTGCCAGCAGTGGGACAGGGGACCCAGATACGCAGTATTTT
>once|NA|TRBJ1-2|TRBV3-1
CASSQVRAGVGYTF
TGTGCCAGCAGCCAAGTGCGGGCAGGAGTTGGCTACACCTTC
>few|TRBD1|TRBJ2-3|TRBV29-1
CSGTGTADTQYF
TGCAGCGGGACAGGGACCGCAGATACGCAGTATTTT
>NA|TRBD2|TRBJ2-1|TRBV10-2
CATDTGTSGSNEQFF
TGCGCCACCGACACCGGGACTAGCGGGAGCAATGAGCAGTTCTTC
>NA|TRBD1|TRBJ2-7|TRBV29-1
CSVKDRAYEQYF
TGCAGCGTGAAGGACAGGGCCTACGAGCAGTACTTC
>NA|NA|TRBJ2-5|TRBV20-1
CSARDRIRGGETQYF
TGCAGTGCTAGAGATAGAATCCGGGGCGGCGAGACCCAGTACTTC
>few|NA|TRBJ2-4|TRBV11-2
CASSLARGSSSRNIQYF
TGTGCCAGCAGCTTAGCTCGAGGTTCTTCATCGAGAAACATTCAGTACTTC
>NA|NA|TRBJ2-2|TRBV7-2
CASSLTWTGELFF
TGTGCCAGCAGCCTAACATGGACCGGGGAGCTGTTTTTT
>many|TRBD2|TRBJ2-5|TRBV29-1
CSVVLAGTQETQYF
TGCAGCGTTGTTCTAGCGGGGACTCAAGAGACCCAGTACTTC
>NA|NA|TRBJ2-7|TRBV7-8
CASSHRTYEQYF
TGTGCCAGCAGCCACCGTACCTACGAGCAGTACTTC
>NA|TRBD2|TRBJ2-4|TRBV9
CASSVGGTSGGIPQMNIQYF
TGTGCCAGCAGCGTAGGGGGGACTAGCGGGGGTATCCCTCAAATGAACATTCAGTACTTC
>NA|TRBD1|TRBJ2-6|TRBV6-5
CASTRRDRVANVLTF
TGTGCCAGCACGCGACGGGACAGAGTGGCCAACGTCCTGACTTTC
>NA|TRBD2|TRBJ2-1|TRBV2
CASSSPSGGINEQFF
TGTGCCAGCAGCTCCCCTAGCGGGGGGATCAATGAGCAGTTCTTC
>NA|NA|TRBJ1-1|TRBV20-1
CSSRGGWSTEAFF
TGCAGTTCCCGAGGGGGGTGGAGTACTGAAGCTTTCTTT
>NA|TRBD1|TRBJ1-2|TRBV29-1
CSPWTGTDGYTF
TGCAGCCCCTGGACAGGGACTGATGGCTACACCTTC
>NA|NA|TRBJ2-1|TRBV27
CASSSLEYTYNEQFF
TGTGCCAGCAGTTCCCTCGAGTATACCTACAATGAGCAGTTCTTC
>few|NA|TRBJ2-5|TRBV7-9
CASSFRGIETQYF
TGTGCCAGCAGCTTTCGCGGTATTGAGACCCAGTACTTC
>once|NA|TRBJ1-6|TRBV4-1
CASSQEDSFLSPLHF
TGCGCCAGCAGCCAAGAGGACAGCTTTCTGTCACCCCTCCACTTT
>few|NA|TRBJ2-5|TRBV7-9
CASSVSIKKGQYF
TGTGCCAGCAGCGTGTCTATCAAGAAGGGCCAGTACTTC
>NA|TRBD2|TRBJ2-7|TRBV7-2
CASSFSGSSYYEQYF
TGTGCCAGCAGCTTCAGCGGGAGCTCCTACTACGAGCAGTACTTC
>NA|TRBD1|TRBJ2-5|TRBV7-2
CASSQGALAQYF
TGTGCCAGCAGCCAGGGGGCTTTGGCCCAGTACTTC
>few|NA|TRBJ2-5|TRBV6-5
CASIKWGDSQETQYF
TGTGCCAGCATAAAGTGGGGGGACAGCCAAGAGACCCAGTACTTC
>NA|NA|TRBJ2-1|TRBV7-9
CASSTSYRVREQFF
TGTGCCAGCAGCACCTCCTACAGGGTTAGGGAGCAGTTCTTC
>NA|NA|TRBJ2-1|TRBV27
CASSPQGSGSYNEQFF
TGTGCCAGCTCACCCCAGGGGAGCGGATCCTACAATGAGCAGTTCTTC
>few|NA|TRBJ2-3|TRBV24-1
CATSDFGNTQYF
TGTGCCACCAGTGATTTCGGGAATACGCAGTATTTT
>NA|NA|TRBJ2-2|TRBV6-1
CASSEVTGATGELFF
TGTGCCAGCAGTGAAGTCACTGGGGCTACCGGGGAGCTGTTTTTT
>NA|NA|TRBJ1-6|TRBV7-2
CASSLGAGDYSPLHF
TGTGCCAGCAGCTTAGGAGCAGGGGATTATTCACCCCTCCACTTT
>few|TRBD1|TRBJ1-2|TRBV28
CASRGTGEVNYGYTF
TGTGCCAGCAGAGGGACAGGGGAAGTCAACTATGGCTACACCTTC
>few|NA|TRBJ1-1|TRBV7-2
CASSLWDIDKAFF
TGTGCCAGCAGCTTATGGGACATCGACAAAGCTTTCTTT
>NA|NA|TRBJ2-1|TRBV25-1
CASSEYGSGNEQFF
TGTGCCAGCAGTGAATACGGGAGCGGCAATGAGCAGTTCTTC
>few|TRBD2|TRBJ2-1|TRBV20-1
CSAALAGNEQFF
TGCAGTGCCGCACTAGCGGGGAATGAGCAGTTCTTC
>few|TRBD2|TRBJ2-7|TRBV13
CASSHGTRAYEQYF
TGTGCCAGCAGCCACGGGACTAGAGCCTACGAGCAGTACTTC
>NA|NA|TRBJ1-4|TRBV28
CASSQGTGEKLFF
TGTGCCAGCAGCCAAGGGACGGGTGAAAAACTGTTTTTT
>NA|TRBD1|TRBJ2-7|TRBV7-9
CASSLARGTGAYEQYF
TGTGCCAGCAGCTTAGCGAGAGGGACAGGGGCCTACGAGCAGTACTTC
>NA|TRBD2|TRBJ2-5|TRBV24-1
CATSEPGTSGGVQETQYF
TGTGCCACCAGTGAACCCGGGACTAGCGGGGGGGTCCAAGAGACCCAGTACTTC
>NA|NA|TRBJ1-2|TRBV12-3/TRBV12-4
CASSLSPGDGNYGNTF
TGTGCCAGCAGTTTAAGTCCAGGGGATGGTAACTATGGCAACACCTTC
>once|TRBD2|TRBJ2-3|TRBV7-2
CASSLDGGSADTQYF
TGTGCCAGCAGCTTAGACGGGGGGTCCGCAGATACGCAGTATTTT
>NA|NA|TRBJ2-5|TRBV18
CASSPRFQETQYF
TGTGCCAGCTCACCACGTTTCCAAGAGACCCAGTACTTC
>NA|NA|TRBJ1-1|TRBV20-1
CSATPWGAPMNTEAFF
TGCAGTGCTACTCCCTGGGGGGCCCCGATGAACACTGAAGCTTTCTTT
>NA|TRBD2|TRBJ2-1|TRBV7-2
CASSQWTSGGAYNEQFF
TGTGCCAGCAGCCAATGGACTAGCGGGGGAGCCTACAATGAGCAGTTCTTC
>NA|TRBD2|TRBJ2-7|TRBV20-1
CSARLAGDSYEQYF
TGCAGTGCTAGGCTAGCGGGGGATTCCTACGAGCAGTACTTC
>NA|TRBD2|TRBJ2-3|TRBV20-1
CSATRPWGSGAFTDTQYF
TGCAGTGCTACCCGTCCCTGGGGTAGCGGGGCATTCACAGATACGCAGTATTTT